This TCR beta chain was found in a study of shared clonotypes between healthy human individuals. Germline V gene lookup returns CDR1 MNHNS and CDR2 SASEGT. The CDR3 totals 16 residues. J lost 7 bases, V lost 2 bases, and 10 bases had no gene match. DNA at 150 to 200 ng, 25,000 to 35,000 T cell genomes, went into sorted-subset replicate PCRs. The data were produced by immunoSEQ multiplex PCR, yet TCRdb's version contains in-frame clones alone and is incomplete. The table lists about 700,000 clones, around 74% of them singletons. On this clone: Its antigen remains unknown.

Study-level findings and limits: Generation of non-shared clonotypes was less probable than generation of clonotypes shared by all four donors. Larger estimated richness was generally seen in naive subsets than in memory subsets.

This sequence originates from a woman aged 25 to 39 in good health. This chain connects TRBV6-1 to TRBJ1-5; 8 nucleotides align to TRBD1. The sample comprised memory CD4+ T cells sorted from blood. The subset here: CD45RA-negative fraction. CDR3: CASSEIFQDRAQPQHF. The DNA of the CDR3 is TGTGCCAGCAGTGAAATTTTCCAGGACAGGGCCCAGCCCCAGCATTTT.